These 26 T cell receptor beta chains share one sample of origin, sequenced in a study of T-cell reconstitution after alpha-beta-depleted transplantation in children. The authors prepared the TCRbeta library with unique molecular identifiers. From the PCR reads, TCRdb called clonotypes with MiXCR, one entry per CDR3 protein. The table includes 250,000 to 300,000 distinct CDR3 sequences, less than 9.5% detected once. General study points: One year post-transplant, T-cell counts and diversity were largely derived from T cells produced anew.

For these receptors, no antigen is known. Sequencing was performed on peripheral blood, taken 360 days after TCRalphabeta/CD19-depleted stem cell transplant. These receptors were collected from a female patient aged 2-9 years who had a stem cell transplant for Fanconi anemia, so the T cells may come from the graft donor.

V and J are TRBV13 and TRBJ2-3; a possible D gene is TRBD1 (6 bases). The CDR3 totals 15 residues. Per the germline V gene, CDR1 is PRHDT and CDR2 is FYEKMQ (reference sequence). With 2 bases removed from V and 3 bases from J, the gap between germline ends came to 12 bases. Here the CDR3 DNA reads TGTGCCAGCAGCTTAAAACAGGGCGGGACAGATACGCAGTATTTT. Protein product: CASSLKQGGTDTQYF.

This clonotype occurred many times. The chain joins TRBV20-1 to TRBJ1-1; maybe TRBD1 (5 bases). From germline, CDR1 is DFQATT and CDR2 SNEGSKA (reference sequence). CDR3 length equals 11 residues. This CDR3 is CTTGGSLNAFF. The DNA of the CDR3 is TGCACCACCGGGGGATCTCTCAACGCTTTCTTT.

This clonotype was detected many times. The V and J genes are TRBV29-1 and TRBJ2-7, with 9 nucleotides matching TRBD1. Germline assignment: CDR1 SQVTM and CDR2 ANQGSEA. The CDR3 covers 17 residues. J was trimmed by 3 bases and V by 1 base; bases with no gene match: 13. The CDR3 DNA is TGCAGCGTTGAAGTAGCGCGGACAGGGGTGAAACTCTACGAGCAGTACTTC. It translates to CSVEVARTGVKLYEQYF.

This clonotype has only a few counts. The J gene is TRBJ1-2, the V gene TRBV7-2, with a possible D match to TRBD1 (5 bases). V lost 3 bases and J 0 bases, leaving 11 bases between the germline ends. The CDR3 length is 15 residues. Germline values: CDR1 SGHTA, CDR2 FQGNSA. CDR3 nucleotide sequence: TGTGCCAGCAGCTTCTTCGGGGGAGCTAACTATGGCTACACCTTC. It codes for CASSFFGGANYGYTF.

The chain recombines TRBV7-8 with TRBJ2-5; D call uncertain. The CDR3 is made up of 15 amino acids. Between the trimmed V and J ends, which lost 1 base and 1 base, there was a span of 10 bases. Per the germline V gene, CDR1 is SGHVS and CDR2 is FQNEAQ. CDR3 residues: CASSLVPSVQETQYF. DNA of the CDR3: TGTGCCAGCAGCTTAGTCCCCTCCGTCCAAGAGACCCAGTACTTC.

The chain carries TRBV28 and TRBJ1-4; D may be TRBD1 (6 bases). Deletions cut 2 bases from V and 7 bases from J, with 17 bases between. There are 16 residues in the CDR3. Germline assignment: CDR1 MDHEN and CDR2 SYDVKM. CDR3 DNA: TGTGCCAGCAGTTTAGGAACAGGGCCTTGGGTTGAAAAACTGTTTTTT. Translated: CASSLGTGPWVEKLFF.

This clonotype was detected only a few times. The rearrangement links TRBV4-2 to TRBJ2-7, with D maybe TRBD1 (7 bases). V was trimmed by 4 bases and J by 3 bases, leaving 19 bases between them. CDR3 size: 16 residues. CDR1 is LGHNA and CDR2 is YNFKEQ in the germline V gene. CDR3 amino acids: CASSPLMGGQLYEQYF. CDR3 nucleotide sequence: TGTGCCAGCAGCCCCCTTATGGGGGGACAGCTCTACGAGCAGTACTTC.

This clonotype was observed at least ten times. V gene TRBV11-1 combines with J gene TRBJ2-1, with D possibly matching TRBD2 (6 bases). V was clipped by 2 bases and J by 7 bases, with 12 bases between them. Germline CDR1 and CDR2: SGHAT and FQDESV (reference sequence). The CDR3 extends over 14 amino acids. CDR3 sequence (DNA): TGTGCCAGCAGCTTATGGACGGGGGAGAATGAGCAGTTCTTC. It yields the protein CASSLWTGENEQFF.

This clonotype has at least ten counts. This rearrangement joins TRBV7-3 to TRBJ2-2; D is unresolved. CDR1 and CDR2 from the germline V gene are SGHTA and FQGTGA. The CDR3 consists of 16 residues. V lost 4 bases to trimming and J lost 0 bases, with 12 bases between them. The CDR3 nucleotides read TGTGCCAGCAGCTCAGCCCTACCTTCGAACACCGGGGAGCTGTTTTTT. Translation: CASSSALPSNTGELFF.

V and J are TRBV10-3 and TRBJ2-3; weak D call: TRBD2 (6 bases). Trimming took off 11 bases at V and 2 bases at J, with 26 bases between the two ends. CDR1 and CDR2 from the germline V gene are ENHRY and SYGVKD. This CDR3 comprises 17 residues. For the CDR3, the DNA is TGTGCCTCCGCCCCCGGTCCTAGCGCCATATCCACAGATACGCAGTATTTT. Its translation is CASAPGPSAISTDTQYF.

This clonotype was counted at least ten times. This sequence joins TRBV20-1 and TRBJ1-1; D unresolved. The CDR3 has 13 amino acids. Germline V gives CDR1 DFQATT, CDR2 SNEGSKA (reference sequence). With 8 bases removed from V and 1 base from J, the gap between germline ends came to 14 bases. This CDR3 is CSSTRWENTEAFF. In DNA, the CDR3 is TGCAGTTCTACCCGATGGGAGAACACTGAAGCTTTCTTT.

At least ten counts were recorded for this clonotype. The chain links TRBV21-1 to TRBJ2-1; the table's TRBD1 call for D was not verified on the DNA. TRBV21-1 is termed a pseudogene. The CDR3 is 14 amino acids. CDR3 amino acids: CASSKAQGFNEQFF. The CDR3 nucleotides are TGTGCCAGCAGCAAAGCTCAGGGGTTCAATGAGCAGTTCTTC.

This clonotype was detected many times. This chain links TRBV12-3 or TRBV12-4 with TRBJ1-1, with a weak D call TRBD1 (5 bases). The V end lost 3 bases, the J end lost 0 bases, and 17 bases lay between the germline ends. The CDR3 consists of 17 residues. CDR3 sequence reads: CASSFRFGDLLNTEAFF. The CDR3 DNA reads as TGTGCCAGCAGTTTTAGGTTCGGGGACTTATTGAACACTGAAGCTTTCTTT.

This rearrangement joins TRBV9 to TRBJ2-5, with D possibly matching TRBD1 (5 bases). Germline V gives CDR1 SGDLS, CDR2 YYNGEE. V gave up 1 base and J gave up 3 bases, with 13 bases separating them. This CDR3 has 15 residues. As DNA, the CDR3 is TGTGCCAGCAGCGTATGCTGGGGCCAAGAAGAGACCCAGTACTTC. As protein: CASSVCWGQEETQYF.

This clonotype was found many times. This rearrangement joins TRBV5-1 to TRBJ1-1; D not certain. The germline CDR1 and CDR2 sequences are SGHRS and YFSETQ. This CDR3 contains 14 residues. Trimming shortened V by 3 bases and J by 2 bases, and 11 bases separated the two germline ends. CDR3 sequence (DNA): TGCGCCAGCAGCTCCGGGGTCAGCAACACTGAAGCTTTCTTT. It specifies CASSSGVSNTEAFF.

In its sample, this clonotype was seen many times. The gene calls are TRBV6-1 and TRBJ2-2; maybe TRBD2 (7 bases). Germline assignment: CDR1 MNHNS and CDR2 SASEGT. This CDR3 is 15 amino acids long. V lost 8 bases, J lost 0 bases, and 13 bases lay in between. The CDR3 nucleotides are TGTGCCAGCGGAGGGGGACTACCGAACACCGGGGAGCTGTTTTTT. It is translated as CASGGGLPNTGELFF.

This clonotype has a count of ten or more. This chain connects TRBV5-5 to TRBJ1-1; D perhaps matches TRBD1 (5 bases). The length of the CDR3 is 13 residues. The germline V and J ends were trimmed by 2 bases and 5 bases, with 10 bases remaining between them. Germline V gives CDR1 SGHKS, CDR2 YYEKEE (reference sequence). The CDR3 is CASSFPGRTEAFF. CDR3 nucleotide sequence: TGTGCCAGCAGCTTTCCGGGGCGTACTGAAGCTTTCTTT.

J is TRBJ2-7 and V is TRBV10-1, with TRBD1 matching 7 bases. Germline V lookup: CDR1 WNHNN, CDR2 SYGVQD (reference sequence). This CDR3 has 14 amino acids. J gave up 2 bases and V 8 bases, and 9 bases lay outside the gene matches. CDR3 amino acids: CASGPDRDTYEQYF. The DNA for the CDR3 is TGCGCCAGCGGTCCAGACAGGGATACCTACGAGCAGTACTTC.

The table lists this clonotype with many counts. The chain combines TRBV5-5 with TRBJ2-3; TRBD2 aligns across 13 bases. This CDR3 contains 16 residues. CDR1 SGHKS and CDR2 YYEKEE come from the germline V gene (reference sequence). V lost 4 bases, J lost 4 bases, and 6 bases stayed unmatched. The CDR3 loop reads CASSPRTSGSSDTQYF. The CDR3 nucleotides read TGTGCCAGCAGCCCACGGACTAGCGGGAGTTCAGATACGCAGTATTTT.

The V and J genes are TRBV5-6 and TRBJ2-7; TRBD1 or TRBD2 may be the D gene (6 bases each). Germline-derived CDR1 and CDR2 are SGHDT and YYEEEE. CDR3 length equals 14 residues. V was shortened by 7 bases and J by 3 bases, with 17 bases between the two germline ends. The CDR3 bases are TGTGCCAGCTGCCGCGAGGGGGAGGACTACGAGCAGTACTTC. Protein product: CASCREGEDYEQYF.

This clonotype was counted between two and nine times. V and J are TRBV9 and TRBJ1-1; D possibly corresponds to TRBD1 (6 bases). This CDR3 is built from 11 residues. Germline loops: CDR1 SGDLS, CDR2 YYNGEE. The V end was cut by 3 bases, the J end by 8 bases, with 8 bases between. CDR3 in DNA: TGTGCCAGCAGCGCCCAGGGGGAAGCTTTCTTT. Translation gives CASSAQGEAFF.

The genes are TRBV19 and TRBJ2-5; 13 nucleotides align to TRBD2. Germline trimming cut 6 bases from V and 5 bases from J; bases unmatched to any gene: 0. CDR3 length: 13 residues. Germline CDR1 is LNHDA and CDR2 is SQIVND (reference sequence). CDR3 protein: CASRLAGGETQYF. In DNA, the CDR3 is TGTGCCAGTAGACTAGCGGGGGGGGAGACCCAGTACTTC.

This clonotype was observed many times. V usage is TRBV28 and J usage is TRBJ2-5; the D is unclear. CDR1 MDHEN and CDR2 SYDVKM come from the germline V gene. The CDR3 length is 11 residues. The V gene lost 5 bases and the J gene lost 5 bases, with 6 bases spanning the gap. The CDR3 bases are TGTGCCAGCAGTAGGGTGGAGACCCAGTACTTC. It is translated as CASSRVETQYF.

This clonotype was seen at least ten times. The chain has TRBV7-9 and TRBJ1-2, with 8 bases fitting TRBD1. The germline gives CDR1 SEHNR, CDR2 FQNEAQ (reference sequence). CDR3 length equals 16 residues. Trimming removed 1 base from V and 1 base from J; junction bases left unmatched: 5. CDR3 sequence: CASSLETGAVNYGYTF. CDR3 in DNA: TGTGCCAGCAGCTTAGAGACAGGGGCGGTTAACTATGGCTACACCTTC.

The table lists this clonotype with many counts. The chain is built from TRBV5-1 and TRBJ1-1; TRBD1 matches 9 bases. V gave up 5 bases and J gave up 7 bases; unmatched junction bases: 3. The CDR3 runs to 12 residues. Germline V lookup: CDR1 SGHRS, CDR2 YFSETQ. Here the CDR3 reads CASRGQGDEAFF. The CDR3 DNA follows: TGCGCCAGCAGGGGACAGGGAGATGAAGCTTTCTTT.

In this sample, this clonotype turned up many times. The rearrangement joins TRBV5-1 to TRBJ2-1; 7 bases map to TRBD1. Unmatched junction bases numbered 10, after V lost 2 bases and J lost 5 bases. Germline V gives CDR1 SGHRS, CDR2 YFSETQ. The CDR3 contains 16 residues. This chain's CDR3 is CASSLVLRTGHNEQFF. The CDR3 region has the DNA TGCGCCAGCAGCTTAGTACTCCGGACAGGCCACAATGAGCAGTTCTTC.